These T cell receptor beta chains were read from a single sample in a study of CD8 T cells in Susac syndrome. Using its own MiXCR run on the immunoSEQ multiplex PCR reads, TCRdb lists one record per CDR3 protein. The sample records under 250,000 distinct CDR3 sequences, approximately 94% being singletons. Sequencing used CD4+ T cells from PBMCs. All receptors derive from a human donor with Susac syndrome. The conserved cysteine and the conserved F or W are not part of the CDR3 here. Size tells how often a clone was seen (once, few, many) or the class of an expanded clone, and some rows leave it out.

cdr3_aa	v_call	j_call	clone_size
ASSSGQGNSPLH	TRBV7-2	TRBJ1-6	few
ASSYKSPVWGSSNQPQH	TRBV6-2/TRBV6-3	TRBJ1-5	.
ASGLQGGGQH	TRBV27	TRBJ1-5	.
ASSSGTPGDEQF	TRBV5-1	TRBJ2-1	.
ASSQDIEGSKNIQY	TRBV4-2	TRBJ2-4	.
ASSESRDGNTIY	TRBV25-1	TRBJ1-3	.
ASSKYTGGEQPQH	TRBV6-2/TRBV6-3	TRBJ1-5	once
SVSDREGSPLH	TRBV29-1	TRBJ1-6	.
SVDGASGGYT	TRBV29-1	TRBJ1-2	.
ASSGRGTGNEQF	TRBV5-1	TRBJ2-1	.
ASSPLASYNSPLH	TRBV27	TRBJ1-6	.
SAGRKKGSSYEQY	TRBV20-1	TRBJ2-7	.
ASRGSGANVLT	TRBV4-2	TRBJ2-6	.
ASRTIAGEGETQY	TRBV6-5	TRBJ2-5	.
ASSLAGQMRAGETQY	TRBV12-3/TRBV12-4	TRBJ2-5	.
ASNPSGQGASDTQY	TRBV5-1	TRBJ2-3	once
AGRTGGASNEQF	TRBV28	TRBJ2-1	.
ASNPGQDYGYT	TRBV2	TRBJ1-2	.
ASSTGTGLNGYT	TRBV28	TRBJ1-2	.
ASSIAPIGAF	TRBV19	TRBJ1-1	.
SARMDRPPTNEKLF	TRBV20-1	TRBJ1-4	.
ASSQDLQPTEAF	TRBV14	TRBJ1-1	few
SAKRIDGGTGDPPY	TRBV20-1	TRBJ2-7	.
ASSDVSGDEQY	TRBV28	TRBJ2-7	.
ASRDSALPDGYT	TRBV6-5	TRBJ1-2	.
ASSLGQRELQETQY	TRBV12-3/TRBV12-4	TRBJ2-5	.
ASSLNHYRGRNYGYT	TRBV5-6	TRBJ1-2	.
ASSQGQGASQPQH	TRBV4-1	TRBJ1-5	.
ASSRGAASYEQY	TRBV5-4	TRBJ2-7	once
SGTGTSYNEQF	TRBV29-1	TRBJ2-1	.
AWSPMGRSQETQY	TRBV30	TRBJ2-5	.
NAQGPGEYGYT	TRBV29-1	TRBJ1-2	.
AWTGTRKAF	TRBV30	TRBJ1-1	.
ASISGTPSVSGNTIY	TRBV6-2/TRBV6-3	TRBJ1-3	.
ASSWRPATDTQY	TRBV12-3/TRBV12-4	TRBJ2-3	.
ASKVGYGYT	TRBV11-2	TRBJ1-2	.
SARLTRGGSGI	TRBV20-1	TRBJ1-1	.
ASSSQDTDTQY	TRBV7-9	TRBJ2-3	.
ASSGPNQPQH	TRBV2	TRBJ1-5	.
SARDYRVPYEQY	TRBV20-1	TRBJ2-7	.
SARPASGANVLT	TRBV29-1	TRBJ2-6	.
ASSVATRVPRLY	TRBV9	TRBJ1-3	.
ASSYSSSGDEEAETQY	TRBV6-5	TRBJ2-5	.
ASSPRGGSSTDTQY	TRBV9	TRBJ2-3	.
ATSRDRDRGIGYT	TRBV15	TRBJ1-2	.
ASSPHPGQSYEQY	TRBV9	TRBJ2-7	.
SAPGGDPGDTQY	TRBV20-1	TRBJ2-3	.
ASSLLAAQQF	TRBV7-9	TRBJ2-1	.
SVDGWGREAF	TRBV29-1	TRBJ1-1	once
ASSLTPNTEAF	TRBV7-3	TRBJ1-1	.
SARSLAGGGETQY	TRBV20-1	TRBJ2-5	.
AWSRVGGAENSPLH	TRBV30	TRBJ1-6	.
ASSPDSWSYEQY	TRBV6-4	TRBJ2-7	.
ASSQDWTGFRDEQY	TRBV4-3	TRBJ2-7	.